This paragraph reports one T cell receptor (beta chain). Its antigen is not known. V lost 5 bases and J lost 4; bases outside the gene matches: 3. Germline loops: CDR1 SQVTM, CDR2 ANQGSEA. This CDR3 region has 13 residues. These data are taken from a study of shared clonotypes between healthy human individuals. Findings and caveats of the study: Sampling included only blood; tissue repertoires likely differ.

Deep-level assay runs were performed. TCRdb's copy holds only in-frame clones and misses some; the assay was immunoSEQ multiplex PCR. The table shows roughly 2.6 million clones, with about 92% occurring only once. The chain combines TRBV29-1 with TRBJ2-1; TRBD1 agrees at 9 bases. This clonotype was sampled from a man between 18 and 35 years old in good health. Material for sequencing was naive CD4+ T cells sorted from blood. The subset denotes: CD45RA+ positively selected. Here the CDR3 DNA reads TGCAGCGTTCTGGGACAGGGATACAATGAGCAGTTCTTC. As protein: CSVLGQGYNEQFF.